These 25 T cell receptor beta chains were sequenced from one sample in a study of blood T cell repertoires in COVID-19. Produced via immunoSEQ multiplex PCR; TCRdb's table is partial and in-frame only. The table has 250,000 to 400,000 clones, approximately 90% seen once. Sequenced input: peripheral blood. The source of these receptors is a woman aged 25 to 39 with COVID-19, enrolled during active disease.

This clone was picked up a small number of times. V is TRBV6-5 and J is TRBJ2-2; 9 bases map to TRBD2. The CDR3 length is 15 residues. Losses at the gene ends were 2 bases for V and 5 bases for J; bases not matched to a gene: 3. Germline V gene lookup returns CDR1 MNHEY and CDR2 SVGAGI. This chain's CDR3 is CASSYGGGETGELFF. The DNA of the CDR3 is TGTGCCAGCAGTTACGGCGGGGGGGAAACCGGGGAGCTGTTTTTT.

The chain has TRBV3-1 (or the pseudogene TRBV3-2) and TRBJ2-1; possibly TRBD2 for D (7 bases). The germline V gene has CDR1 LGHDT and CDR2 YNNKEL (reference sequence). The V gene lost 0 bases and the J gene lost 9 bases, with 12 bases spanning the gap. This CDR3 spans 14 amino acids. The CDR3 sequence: CASSQEGGRVEQFF. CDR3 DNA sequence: TGTGCCAGCAGCCAAGAAGGGGGGAGGGTTGAGCAGTTCTTC.

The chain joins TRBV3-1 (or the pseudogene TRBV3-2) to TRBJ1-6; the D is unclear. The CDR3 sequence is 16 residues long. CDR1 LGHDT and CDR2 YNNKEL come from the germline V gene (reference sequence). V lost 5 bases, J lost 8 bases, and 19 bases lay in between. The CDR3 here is CASSGRTGKVDSPLHF. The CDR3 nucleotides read TGTGCCAGCAGCGGCAGGACGGGGAAAGTGGATTCACCCCTCCACTTT.

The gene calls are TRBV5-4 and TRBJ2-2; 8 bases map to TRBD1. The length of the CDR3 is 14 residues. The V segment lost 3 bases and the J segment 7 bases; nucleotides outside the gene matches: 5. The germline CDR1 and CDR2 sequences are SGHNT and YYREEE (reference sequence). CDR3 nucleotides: TGTGCCAGCAGCTCCGCCACAGGGGGCGGGGAGCTGTTTTTT. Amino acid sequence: CASSSATGGGELFF.

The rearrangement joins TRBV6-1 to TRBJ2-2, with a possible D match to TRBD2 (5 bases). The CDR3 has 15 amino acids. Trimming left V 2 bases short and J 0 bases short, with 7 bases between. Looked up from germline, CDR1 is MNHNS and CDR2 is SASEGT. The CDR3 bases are TGTGCCAGCAGTGAACTAGCTACGAACACCGGGGAGCTGTTTTTT. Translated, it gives CASSELATNTGELFF.

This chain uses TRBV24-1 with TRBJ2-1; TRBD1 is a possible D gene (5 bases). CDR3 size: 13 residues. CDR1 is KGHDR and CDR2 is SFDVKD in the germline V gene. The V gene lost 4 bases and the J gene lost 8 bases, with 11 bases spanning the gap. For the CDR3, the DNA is TGTGCCACCAGTGAGGCAGGGCGGCATGAGCAGTTCTTC. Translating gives CATSEAGRHEQFF.

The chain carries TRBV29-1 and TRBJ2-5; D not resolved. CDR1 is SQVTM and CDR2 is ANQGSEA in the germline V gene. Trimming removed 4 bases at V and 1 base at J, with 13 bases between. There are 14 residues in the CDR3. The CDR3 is CSVGGKAAQETQYF. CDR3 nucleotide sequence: TGCAGCGTTGGAGGAAAGGCGGCCCAAGAGACCCAGTACTTC.

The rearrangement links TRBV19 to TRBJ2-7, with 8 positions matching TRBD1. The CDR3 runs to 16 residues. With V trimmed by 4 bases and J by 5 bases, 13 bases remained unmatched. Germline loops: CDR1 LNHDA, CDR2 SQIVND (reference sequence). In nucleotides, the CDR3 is TGTGCCAGTAGTAGTACCCCGAGACAGGGGATCAACGAGCAGTACTTC. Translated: CASSSTPRQGINEQYF.

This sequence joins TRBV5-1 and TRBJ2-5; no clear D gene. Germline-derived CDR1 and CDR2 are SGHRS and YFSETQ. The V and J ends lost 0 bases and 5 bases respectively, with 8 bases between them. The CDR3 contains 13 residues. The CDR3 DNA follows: TGCGCCAGCAGCTTGGAGTTTCGGGAGACCCAGTACTTC. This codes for CASSLEFRETQYF.

Written as DNA, the CDR3 is TGCGCCAGCAGCTTGTCTCTAGCGGGGGGCCTTATAAAGAACACCGGGGAGCTGTTTTTT. Translating gives CASSLSLAGGLIKNTGELFF. This sequence joins TRBV5-1 and TRBJ2-2, with 11 bases fitting TRBD2. The J segment lost 1 base and the V segment lost 1 base, leaving 12 bases of the junction unmatched. This CDR3 region has 20 residues. Germline lookup yields CDR1 SGHRS and CDR2 YFSETQ.

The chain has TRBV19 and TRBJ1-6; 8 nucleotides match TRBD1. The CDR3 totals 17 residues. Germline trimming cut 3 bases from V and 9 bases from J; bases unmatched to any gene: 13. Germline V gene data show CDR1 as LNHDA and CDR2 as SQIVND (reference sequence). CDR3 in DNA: TGTGCCAGTAGTATCGGGGACAGGATCCCTATGGGTTCACCCCTCCACTTT. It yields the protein CASSIGDRIPMGSPLHF.

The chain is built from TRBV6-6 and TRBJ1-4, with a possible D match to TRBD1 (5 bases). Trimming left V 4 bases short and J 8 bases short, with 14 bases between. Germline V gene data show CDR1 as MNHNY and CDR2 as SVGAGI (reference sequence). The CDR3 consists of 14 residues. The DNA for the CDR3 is TGTGCCAGCAGTTTAGCGGGGGGTGGGGAAAAACTGTTTTTT. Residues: CASSLAGGGEKLFF.

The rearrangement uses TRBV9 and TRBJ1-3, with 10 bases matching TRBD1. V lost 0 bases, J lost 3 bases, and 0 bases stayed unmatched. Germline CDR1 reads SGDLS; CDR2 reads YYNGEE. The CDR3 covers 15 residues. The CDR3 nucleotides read TGTGCCAGCAGCGTAGGGGACAGGGGTGGAAACACCATATATTTT. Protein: CASSVGDRGGNTIYF. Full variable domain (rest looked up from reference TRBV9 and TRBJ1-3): DSGVTQTPKHLITATGQRVTLRCSPRSGDLSVYWYQQSLDQGLQFLIQYYNGEERAKGNILERFSAQQFPDLHSELNLSSLELGDSALYFCASSVGDRGGNTIYFGEGSWLTVV.

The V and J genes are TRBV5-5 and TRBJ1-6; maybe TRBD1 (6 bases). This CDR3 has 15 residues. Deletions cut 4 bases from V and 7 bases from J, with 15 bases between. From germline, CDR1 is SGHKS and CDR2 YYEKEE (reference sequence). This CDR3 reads CASSLGGGTNSPLHF. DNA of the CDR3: TGTGCCAGCAGCCTTGGGGGGGGCACAAATTCACCCCTCCACTTT.

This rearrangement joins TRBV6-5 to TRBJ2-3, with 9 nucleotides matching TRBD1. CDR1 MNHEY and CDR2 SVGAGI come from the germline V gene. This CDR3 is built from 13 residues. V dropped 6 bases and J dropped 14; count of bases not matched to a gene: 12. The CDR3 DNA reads TGTGCCAGCAGGCAAACCGGGACAGGGATTGGGTATTTT. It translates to CASRQTGTGIGYF.

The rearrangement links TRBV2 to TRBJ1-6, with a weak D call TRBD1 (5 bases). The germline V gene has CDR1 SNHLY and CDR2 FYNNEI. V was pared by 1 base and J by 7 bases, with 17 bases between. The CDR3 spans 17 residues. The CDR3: CASSEVPVGVLNSPLHF. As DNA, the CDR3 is TGTGCCAGCAGTGAAGTTCCGGTAGGGGTCTTAAATTCACCCCTCCACTTT.

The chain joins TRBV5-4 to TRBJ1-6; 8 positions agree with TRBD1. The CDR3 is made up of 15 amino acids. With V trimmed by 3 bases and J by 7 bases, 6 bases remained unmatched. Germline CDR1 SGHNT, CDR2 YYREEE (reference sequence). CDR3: CASSSRTGKNSPLHF. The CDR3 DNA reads TGTGCCAGCAGCTCCCGGACAGGGAAGAATTCACCCCTCCACTTT.

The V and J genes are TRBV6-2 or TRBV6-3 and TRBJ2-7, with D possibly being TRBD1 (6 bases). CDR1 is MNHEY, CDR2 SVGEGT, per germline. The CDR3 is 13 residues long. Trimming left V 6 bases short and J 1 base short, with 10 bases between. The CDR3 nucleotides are TGTGCCAGCAGCCAGGGGTCTTCCTACGAGCAGTACTTC. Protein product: CASSQGSSYEQYF.

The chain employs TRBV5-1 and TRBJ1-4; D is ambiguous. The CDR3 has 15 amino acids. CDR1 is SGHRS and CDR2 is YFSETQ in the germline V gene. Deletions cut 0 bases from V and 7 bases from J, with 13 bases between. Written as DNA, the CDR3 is TGCGCCAGCAGCTTGGGAACCGTTGTGGCTGAAAAACTGTTTTTT. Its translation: CASSLGTVVAEKLFF.

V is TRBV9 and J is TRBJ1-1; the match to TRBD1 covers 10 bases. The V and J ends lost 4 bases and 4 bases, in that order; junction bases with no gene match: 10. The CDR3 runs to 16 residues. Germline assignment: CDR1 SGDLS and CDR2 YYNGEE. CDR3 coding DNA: TGTGCCAGCAGCCCGAGCCGACAGGGGGCGCGCACTGAAGCTTTCTTT. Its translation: CASSPSRQGARTEAFF. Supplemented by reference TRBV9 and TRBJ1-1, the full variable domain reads DSGVTQTPKHLITATGQRVTLRCSPRSGDLSVYWYQQSLDQGLQFLIQYYNGEERAKGNILERFSAQQFPDLHSELNLSSLELGDSALYFCASSPSRQGARTEAFFGQGTRLTVV.

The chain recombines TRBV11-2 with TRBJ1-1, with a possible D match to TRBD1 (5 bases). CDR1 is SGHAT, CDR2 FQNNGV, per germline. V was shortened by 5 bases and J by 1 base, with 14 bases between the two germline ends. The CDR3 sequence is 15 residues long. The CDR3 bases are TGTGCCAGCAGCGCTCAGGGTTCATCGAACACTGAAGCTTTCTTT. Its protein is CASSAQGSSNTEAFF. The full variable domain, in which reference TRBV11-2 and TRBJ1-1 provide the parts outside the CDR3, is EAGVAQSPRYKIIEKRQSVAFWCNPISGHATLYWYQQILGQGPKLLIQFQNNGVVDDSQLPKDRFSAERLKGVDSTLKIQPAKLEDSAVYLCASSAQGSSNTEAFFGQGTRLTVV.

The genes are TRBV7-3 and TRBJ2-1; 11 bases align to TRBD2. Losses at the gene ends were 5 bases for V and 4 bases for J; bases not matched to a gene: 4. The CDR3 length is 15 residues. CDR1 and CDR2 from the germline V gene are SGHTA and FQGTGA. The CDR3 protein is CASSPSSGGYNEQFF. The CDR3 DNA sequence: TGTGCCAGCAGCCCTTCTAGCGGGGGGTACAATGAGCAGTTCTTC. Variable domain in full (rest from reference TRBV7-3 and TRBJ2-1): GAGVSQTPSNKVTEKGKYVELRCDPISGHTALYWYRQSLGQGPEFLIYFQGTGAADDSGLPNDRFFAVRPEGSVSTLKIQRTERGDSAVYLCASSPSSGGYNEQFFGPGTRLTVL.

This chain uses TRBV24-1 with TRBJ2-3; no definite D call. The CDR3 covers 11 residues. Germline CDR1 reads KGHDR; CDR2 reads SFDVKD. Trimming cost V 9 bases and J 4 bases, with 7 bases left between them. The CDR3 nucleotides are TGTGCCACCTCGGTTTCAGATACGCAGTATTTT. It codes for CATSVSDTQYF.

CDR3 DNA: TGTGCCAGCAGCTTGGGCAGGCCCTACGAGCAGTACTTC. It codes for CASSLGRPYEQYF. This chain joins TRBV5-8 and TRBJ2-7; D gene ambiguous. This CDR3 has 13 residues. Germline V gene sequence: CDR1 SGHTS, CDR2 YDEGEE. V was shortened by 0 bases and J by 2 bases, with 6 bases between the two germline ends.

CDR3 coding DNA: TGTGCCACCAGCAGAGACTTGGGGGACAGGGAGTTCTTC. It codes for CATSRDLGDREFF. The chain employs TRBV15 and TRBJ2-1; 9 bases match TRBD1. This CDR3 is 13 amino acids long. Germline lookup yields CDR1 LNHNV and CDR2 YYDKDF (reference sequence). With 0 bases clipped from V and 14 bases from J, the junction kept 5 bases outside the gene matches. Complete variable domain (other parts from reference TRBV15 and TRBJ2-1): DAMVIQNPRYQVTQFGKPVTLSCSQTLNHNVMYWYQQKSSQAPKLLFHYYDKDFNNEADTPDNFQSRRPNTSFCFLDIRSPGLGDTAMYLCATSRDLGDREFFGPGTRLTVL.